Below are 9 T cell receptor beta chains sequenced from a single sample in a study of blood T cell repertoires in COVID-19. TCRdb's copy holds only in-frame clones and misses some; the assay was immunoSEQ multiplex PCR. This sample has 200,000 or so clones, with 80% to 90% found just once. The material sequenced was PBMCs or T cells enriched from blood (not recorded which). The source of these receptors is a woman aged 25 to 45 who had been exposed to COVID-19.

This rearrangement joins TRBV5-1 to TRBJ2-1; 10 bases fit TRBD1. Trimming cost V 3 bases and J 4 bases; bases outside gene matches: 7. The CDR3 is 16 amino acids. Germline CDR1 reads SGHRS; CDR2 reads YFSETQ. As DNA, the CDR3 is TGCGCCAGCAGCTCGGGACCGGGACAGGGGTACAATGAGCAGTTCTTC. Protein product: CASSSGPGQGYNEQFF.

This chain joins TRBV5-4 and TRBJ2-3, with 8 bases matching TRBD2. J was trimmed by 3 bases and V by 0 bases; bases with no gene match: 6. There are 16 residues in the CDR3. Germline CDR1 and CDR2: SGHNT and YYREEE (reference sequence). The CDR3 protein is CASSLVLGRGTDTQYF. The CDR3 DNA is TGTGCCAGCAGCTTGGTTCTCGGGAGGGGGACAGATACGCAGTATTTT.

This chain's CDR3 is CASSKNRGLSNQPQHF. The CDR3 bases are TGTGCCAGTAGTAAAAACAGGGGGCTTAGCAATCAGCCCCAGCATTTT. This rearrangement joins TRBV19 to TRBJ1-5; 9 nucleotides line up with TRBD1. The CDR3 length is 16 residues. Germline CDR1 reads LNHDA; CDR2 reads SQIVND (reference sequence). V lost 4 bases, J lost 0 bases, and 4 bases stayed unmatched.

V gene TRBV2 combines with J gene TRBJ2-5, with a possible D match to TRBD2 (6 bases). V lost 6 bases, J lost 2 bases, and 7 bases lay in between. This CDR3 comprises 12 residues. The V gene's germline CDR1 is SNHLY and CDR2 FYNNEI. CDR3 in amino acids: CASRGTQETQYF. The CDR3 DNA reads as TGTGCCAGCAGGGGGACTCAAGAGACCCAGTACTTC.

The genes are TRBV6-5 and TRBJ1-5; 9 nucleotides line up with TRBD1. After removal of 10 bases from V and 7 bases from J, the junction contained 14 bases not matched to a gene. CDR3 size: 15 residues. CDR1 is MNHEY, CDR2 SVGAGI, per germline. As DNA, the CDR3 is TGTGCCACCCGGGACAGGGAGACTGTTGGACAGCCCCAGCATTTT. Protein product: CATRDRETVGQPQHF.

The chain recombines TRBV10-3 with TRBJ2-7; TRBD2 matches 8 bases. CDR1 is ENHRY and CDR2 is SYGVKD in the germline V gene. The J segment lost 2 bases and the V segment lost 4 bases, leaving 4 bases of the junction unmatched. CDR3 length: 14 amino acids. The CDR3 nucleotides are TGTGCCATCAGTGGAGCGGGAGTACCCTACGAGCAGTACTTC. Its translation is CAISGAGVPYEQYF.

In nucleotides, the CDR3 is TGTGCCAGCAGCTTAGCCCCAATCTACGAGCAGTACTTC. This translates into CASSLAPIYEQYF. V usage is TRBV7-9 and J usage is TRBJ2-7, with D unclear. Germline V CDR1 and CDR2: SEHNR, FQNEAQ (reference sequence). The CDR3 sequence is 13 residues long. V gave up 0 bases and J gave up 3 bases, with 6 bases separating them.

The rearrangement uses TRBV2 and TRBJ2-7, with 7 positions matching TRBD2. Unmatched junction bases numbered 8, after V lost 4 bases and J lost 2 bases. CDR1 is SNHLY, CDR2 FYNNEI, per germline. This CDR3 comprises 15 residues. CDR3 sequence (DNA): TGTGCCAGCAGTGGGAATCGGGGAGGGGCCTACGAGCAGTACTTC. Encoded protein: CASSGNRGGAYEQYF.

The chain is built from TRBV7-9 and TRBJ1-5, with 8 bases that match TRBD1. The germline gives CDR1 SEHNR, CDR2 FQNEAQ (reference sequence). The CDR3 sequence is 15 residues long. Losses at the gene ends were 1 base for V and 4 bases for J; bases not matched to a gene: 3. Here the CDR3 DNA reads TGTGCCAGCAGCTTAGGGCAGGGGGCGAATCAGCCCCAGCATTTT. Its translation is CASSLGQGANQPQHF.